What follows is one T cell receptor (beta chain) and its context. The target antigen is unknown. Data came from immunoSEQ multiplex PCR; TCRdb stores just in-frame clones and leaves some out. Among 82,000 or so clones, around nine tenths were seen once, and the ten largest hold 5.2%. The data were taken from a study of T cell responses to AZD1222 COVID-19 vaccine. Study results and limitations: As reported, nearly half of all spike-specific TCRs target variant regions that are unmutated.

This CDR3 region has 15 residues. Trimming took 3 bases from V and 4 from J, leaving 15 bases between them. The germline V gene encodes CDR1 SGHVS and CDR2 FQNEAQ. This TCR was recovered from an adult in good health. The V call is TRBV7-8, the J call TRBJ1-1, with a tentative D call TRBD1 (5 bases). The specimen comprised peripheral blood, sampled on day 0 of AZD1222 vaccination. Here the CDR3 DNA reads TGTGCCAGCAGCTTCGAGAAGGGCGGGGGCACTGAAGCTTTCTTT. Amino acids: CASSFEKGGGTEAFF.